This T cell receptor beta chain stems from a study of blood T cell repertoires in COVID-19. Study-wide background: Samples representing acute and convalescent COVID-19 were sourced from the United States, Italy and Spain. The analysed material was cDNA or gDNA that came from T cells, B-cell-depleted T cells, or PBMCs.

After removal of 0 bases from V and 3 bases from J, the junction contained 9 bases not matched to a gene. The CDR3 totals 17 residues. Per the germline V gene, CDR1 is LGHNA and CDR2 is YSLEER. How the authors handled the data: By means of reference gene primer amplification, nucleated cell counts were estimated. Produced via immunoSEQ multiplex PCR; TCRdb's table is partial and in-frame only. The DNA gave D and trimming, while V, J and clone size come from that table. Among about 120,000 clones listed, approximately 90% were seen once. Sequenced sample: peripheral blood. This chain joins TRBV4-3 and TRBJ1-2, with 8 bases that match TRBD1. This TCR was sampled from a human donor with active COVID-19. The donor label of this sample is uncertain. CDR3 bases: TGCGCCAGCAGCCAAGATGTCCGGCAGGGGGCTTACTATGGCTACACCTTC. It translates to CASSQDVRQGAYYGYTF.